The sequence of this TCR beta chain was determined in a study of cytomegalovirus exposure and HLA in healthy donors. CDR3 size: 15 residues. From germline, CDR1 is SGHRS and CDR2 YFSETQ. The PCR ran on 60 Vbeta and 13 Jbeta primers. Assay used: immunoSEQ multiplex PCR; TCRdb lists only in-frame clones, some missing. The table includes about 200,000 clones, around 83% detected once. The gene calls are TRBV5-1 and TRBJ2-5; D might be TRBD2 (5 bases). Judging by the DNA end, TRBJ2-7 fits better; the J call may be wrong. The source of this sequence is a middle-aged woman in good health and CMV-seronegative. Sequencing was carried out using PBMCs. CDR3 in amino acids: CASSYGELAGHEQYF. CDR3 bases: TGCGCCAGCAGCTACGGCGAGCTAGCTGGCCACGAGCAGTACTTC.